Below, one TCR beta chain is given with its context. Profiled with immunoSEQ multiplex PCR; TCRdb holds only in-frame clones, not every one. The sample contains over 70,000 clones, about 94% of which appear only once. The entry originates in a study of technical replicates of blood from a handful of donors. This CDR3 has 21 amino acids. From germline, CDR1 is GTSNPN and CDR2 SVGIG (reference sequence). V was pared by 2 bases and J by 4 bases, with 19 bases of the junction left unmatched. The genes are TRBV30 and TRBJ2-6; 11 nucleotides line up with TRBD1. Sequencing input: T cells isolated from PBMCs. The receptor was isolated from a human donor in good health. CDR3 residues: CAWSNDWTGGHRNSGANVLTF. The CDR3 nucleotides read TGTGCCTGGAGTAACGACTGGACAGGGGGCCATCGTAATAGCGGGGCCAACGTCCTGACTTTC.